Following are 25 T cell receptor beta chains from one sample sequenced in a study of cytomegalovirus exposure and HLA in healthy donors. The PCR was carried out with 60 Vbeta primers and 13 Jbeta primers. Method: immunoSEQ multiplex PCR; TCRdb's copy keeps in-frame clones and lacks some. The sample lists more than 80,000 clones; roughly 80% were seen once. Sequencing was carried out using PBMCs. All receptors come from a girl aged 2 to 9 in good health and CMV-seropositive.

The CDR3 DNA reads TGTGCCACCCGGAGAGAAGGGGGCACCGGGGAGCTGTTTTTT. Translation gives CATRREGGTGELFF. The chain carries TRBV28 and TRBJ2-2; weak D call: TRBD1 (6 bases). Germline V gene sequence: CDR1 MDHEN, CDR2 SYDVKM. V gave up 10 bases and J gave up 4 bases, with 16 bases separating them. The CDR3 is made up of 14 amino acids.

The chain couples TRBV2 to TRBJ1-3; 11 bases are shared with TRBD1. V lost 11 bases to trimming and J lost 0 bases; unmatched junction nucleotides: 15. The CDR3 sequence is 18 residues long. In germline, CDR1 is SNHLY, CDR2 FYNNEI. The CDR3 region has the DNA TGTGCCTCGAAAGGACAGGGGGCTGCAACACTCTCTGGAAACACCATATATTTT. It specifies CASKGQGAATLSGNTIYF. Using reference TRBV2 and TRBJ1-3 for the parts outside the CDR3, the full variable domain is EPEVTQTPSHQVTQMGQEVILRCVPISNHLYFYWYRQILGQKVEFLVSFYNNEISEKSEIFDDQFSVERPDGSNFTLKIRSTKLEDSAMYFCASKGQGAATLSGNTIYFGEGSWLTVV.

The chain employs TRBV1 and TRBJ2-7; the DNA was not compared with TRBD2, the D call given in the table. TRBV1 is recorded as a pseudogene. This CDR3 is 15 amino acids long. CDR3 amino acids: CTSSQAGTLTYEQYF. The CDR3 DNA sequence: TGCACCAGCAGCCAAGCCGGGACTTTAACCTACGAGCAGTACTTC.

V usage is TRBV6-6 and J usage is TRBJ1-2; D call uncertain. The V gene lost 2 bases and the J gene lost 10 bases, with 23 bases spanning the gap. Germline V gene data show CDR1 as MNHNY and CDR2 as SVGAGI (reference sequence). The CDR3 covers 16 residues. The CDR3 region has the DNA TGTGCCAGCAGTTACCTACTTCCACGGGTTACCTTTGTCTACACCTTC. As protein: CASSYLLPRVTFVYTF.

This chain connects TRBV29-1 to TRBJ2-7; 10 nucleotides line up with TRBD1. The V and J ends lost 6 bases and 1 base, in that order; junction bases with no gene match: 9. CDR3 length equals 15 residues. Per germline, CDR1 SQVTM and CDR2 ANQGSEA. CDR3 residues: CSVSGTGDRSYEQYF. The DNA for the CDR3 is TGCAGCGTCTCCGGGACAGGGGATCGTTCCTACGAGCAGTACTTC.

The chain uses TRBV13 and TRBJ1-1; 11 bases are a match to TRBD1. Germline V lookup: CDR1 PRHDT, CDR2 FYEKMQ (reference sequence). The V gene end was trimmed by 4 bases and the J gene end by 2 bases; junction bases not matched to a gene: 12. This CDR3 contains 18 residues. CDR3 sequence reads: CASSYRTGGNLFNTEAFF. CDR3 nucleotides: TGTGCCAGCAGCTATCGGACAGGGGGCAACCTGTTCAACACTGAAGCTTTCTTT.

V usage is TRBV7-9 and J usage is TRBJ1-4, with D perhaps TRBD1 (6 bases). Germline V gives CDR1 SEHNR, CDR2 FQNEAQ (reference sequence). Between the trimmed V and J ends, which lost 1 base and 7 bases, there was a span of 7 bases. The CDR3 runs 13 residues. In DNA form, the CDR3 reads TGTGCCAGCAGCTTAGTACAGGGTGAAAAACTGTTTTTT. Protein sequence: CASSLVQGEKLFF.

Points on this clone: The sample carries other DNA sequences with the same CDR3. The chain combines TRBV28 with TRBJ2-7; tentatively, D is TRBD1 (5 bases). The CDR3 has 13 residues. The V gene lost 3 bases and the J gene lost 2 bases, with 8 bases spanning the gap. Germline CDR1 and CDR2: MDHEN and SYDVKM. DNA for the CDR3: TGTGCCAGCAGTTTGGGCAGGGCCTACGAGCAGTACTTC. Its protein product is CASSLGRAYEQYF.

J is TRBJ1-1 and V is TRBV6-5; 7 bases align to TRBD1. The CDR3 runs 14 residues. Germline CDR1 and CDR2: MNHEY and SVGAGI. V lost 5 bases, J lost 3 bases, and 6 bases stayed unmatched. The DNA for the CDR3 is TGTGCCAGCAGTAGACAGGGACTTTACACTGAAGCTTTCTTT. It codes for CASSRQGLYTEAFF.

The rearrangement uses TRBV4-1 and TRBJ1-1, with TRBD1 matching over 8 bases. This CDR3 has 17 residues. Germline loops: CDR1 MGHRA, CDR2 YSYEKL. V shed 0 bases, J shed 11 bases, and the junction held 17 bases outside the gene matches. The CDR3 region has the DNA TGCGCCAGCAGCCAAGATTACTGGACAGGGACAATAGGGGTGGCTTTCTTT. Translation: CASSQDYWTGTIGVAFF.

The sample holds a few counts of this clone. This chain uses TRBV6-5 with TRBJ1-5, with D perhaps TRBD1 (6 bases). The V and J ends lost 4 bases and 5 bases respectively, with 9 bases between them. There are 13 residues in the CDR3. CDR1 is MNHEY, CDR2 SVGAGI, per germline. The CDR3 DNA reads TGTGCCAGCAGTTCACAGGGCTATCAGCCCCAGCATTTT. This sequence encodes CASSSQGYQPQHF.

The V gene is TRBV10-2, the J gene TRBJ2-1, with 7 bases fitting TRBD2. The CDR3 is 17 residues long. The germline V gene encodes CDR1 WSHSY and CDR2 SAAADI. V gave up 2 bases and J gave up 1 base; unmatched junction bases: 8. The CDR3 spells CASSENRREWSYNEQFF. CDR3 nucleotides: TGCGCCAGCAGTGAGAATAGGCGGGAGTGGTCCTACAATGAGCAGTTCTTC.

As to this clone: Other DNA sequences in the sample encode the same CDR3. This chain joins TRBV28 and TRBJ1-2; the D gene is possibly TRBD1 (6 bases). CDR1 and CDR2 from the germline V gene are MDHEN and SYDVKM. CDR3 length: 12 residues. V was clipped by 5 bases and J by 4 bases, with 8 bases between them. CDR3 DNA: TGTGCCAGCAGTCTGGGGGCCTATGGCTACACCTTC. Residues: CASSLGAYGYTF.

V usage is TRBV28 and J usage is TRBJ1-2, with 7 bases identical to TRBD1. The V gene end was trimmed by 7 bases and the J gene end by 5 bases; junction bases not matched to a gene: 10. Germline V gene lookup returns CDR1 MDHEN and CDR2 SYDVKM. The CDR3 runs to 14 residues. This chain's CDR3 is CASTPITGEYGYTF. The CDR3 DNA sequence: TGTGCCAGCACCCCGATCACAGGGGAATATGGCTACACCTTC.

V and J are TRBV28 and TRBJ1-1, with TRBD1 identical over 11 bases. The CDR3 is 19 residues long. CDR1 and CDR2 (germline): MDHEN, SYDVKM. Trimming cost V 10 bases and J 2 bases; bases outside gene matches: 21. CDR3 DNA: TGTGCCAACCCGAGGGAGGGGAAAAGGACAGGGGGCAATAACACTGAAGCTTTCTTT. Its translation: CANPREGKRTGGNNTEAFF.

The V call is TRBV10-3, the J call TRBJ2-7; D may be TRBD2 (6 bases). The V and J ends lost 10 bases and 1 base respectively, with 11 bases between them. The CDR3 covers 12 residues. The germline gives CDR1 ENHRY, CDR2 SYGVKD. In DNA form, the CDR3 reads TGTGCCACCGGGGGAGAGTCCTACGAGCAGTACTTC. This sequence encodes CATGGESYEQYF.

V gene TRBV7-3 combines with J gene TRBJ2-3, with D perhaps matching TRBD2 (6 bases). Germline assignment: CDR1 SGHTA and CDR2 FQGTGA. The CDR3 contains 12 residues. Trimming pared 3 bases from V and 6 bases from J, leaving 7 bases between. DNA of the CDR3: TGTGCCAGCAGCTTGGGACTCGATACGCAGTATTTT. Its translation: CASSLGLDTQYF.

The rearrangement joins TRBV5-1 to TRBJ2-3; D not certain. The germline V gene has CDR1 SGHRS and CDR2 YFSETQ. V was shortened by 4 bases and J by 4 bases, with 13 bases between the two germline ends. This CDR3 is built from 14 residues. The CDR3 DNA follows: TGCGCCAGCAGCGCACCCCCTTCAGCAGATACGCAGTATTTT. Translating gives CASSAPPSADTQYF.

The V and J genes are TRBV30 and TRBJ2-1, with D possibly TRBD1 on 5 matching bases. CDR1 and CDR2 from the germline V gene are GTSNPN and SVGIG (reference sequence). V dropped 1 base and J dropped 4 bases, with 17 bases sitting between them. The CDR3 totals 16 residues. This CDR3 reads CAWSARVGPKYNEQFF. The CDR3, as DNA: TGTGCCTGGAGTGCCAGGGTGGGGCCGAAGTACAATGAGCAGTTCTTC. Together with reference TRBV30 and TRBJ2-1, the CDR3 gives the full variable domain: SQTIHQWPATLVQPVGSPLSLECTVEGTSNPNLYWYRQAAGRGLQLLFYSVGIGQISSEVPQNLSASRPQDRQFILSSKKLLLSDSGFYLCAWSARVGPKYNEQFFGPGTRLTVL.

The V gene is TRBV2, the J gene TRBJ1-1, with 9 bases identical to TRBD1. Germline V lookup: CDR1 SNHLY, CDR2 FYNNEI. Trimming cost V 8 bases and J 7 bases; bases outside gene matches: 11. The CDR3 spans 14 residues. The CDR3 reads CASPTLDRGIEAFF. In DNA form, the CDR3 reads TGTGCCAGCCCAACGCTAGACAGGGGGATTGAAGCTTTCTTT.

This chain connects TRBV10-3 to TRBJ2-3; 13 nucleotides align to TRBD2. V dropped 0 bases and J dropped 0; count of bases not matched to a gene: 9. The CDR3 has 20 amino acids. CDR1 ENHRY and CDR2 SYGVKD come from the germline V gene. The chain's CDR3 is CAISESRRTSGRASTDTQYF. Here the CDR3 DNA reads TGTGCCATCAGTGAGTCGAGGAGGACTAGCGGGAGAGCTAGCACAGATACGCAGTATTTT.

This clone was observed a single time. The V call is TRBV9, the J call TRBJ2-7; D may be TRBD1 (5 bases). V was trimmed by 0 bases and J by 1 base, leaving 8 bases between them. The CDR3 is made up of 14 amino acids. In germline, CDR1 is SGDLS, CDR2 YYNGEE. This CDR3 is CASSVEGLSYEQYF. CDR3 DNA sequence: TGTGCCAGCAGCGTAGAGGGGCTATCCTACGAGCAGTACTTC.

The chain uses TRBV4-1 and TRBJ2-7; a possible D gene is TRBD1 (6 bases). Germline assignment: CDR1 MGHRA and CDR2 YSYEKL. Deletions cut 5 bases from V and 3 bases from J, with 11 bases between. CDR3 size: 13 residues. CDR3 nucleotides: TGCGCCAGCAGCTGGGACACTATCTACGAGCAGTACTTC. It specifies CASSWDTIYEQYF.

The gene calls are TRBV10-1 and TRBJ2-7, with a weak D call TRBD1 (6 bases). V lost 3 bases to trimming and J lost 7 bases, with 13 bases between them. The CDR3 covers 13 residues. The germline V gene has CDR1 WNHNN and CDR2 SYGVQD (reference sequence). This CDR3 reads CASSELDSGEQYF. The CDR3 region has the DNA TGCGCCAGCAGTGAACTGGACAGTGGGGAGCAGTACTTC.

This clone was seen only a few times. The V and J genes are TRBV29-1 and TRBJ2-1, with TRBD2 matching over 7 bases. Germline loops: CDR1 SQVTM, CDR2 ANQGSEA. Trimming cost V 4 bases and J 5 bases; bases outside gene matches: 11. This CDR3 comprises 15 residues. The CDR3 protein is CSVVGQTSFHNEQFF. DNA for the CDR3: TGCAGCGTTGTGGGGCAGACTAGCTTCCACAATGAGCAGTTCTTC.